This TCR beta chain comes out of a study of T cell responses to AZD1222 COVID-19 vaccine. General study results and limits: Females outnumbered males among donors, who were mostly white British; clonal diversity was possibly underestimated.

V lost 3 bases, J lost 6 bases, and 3 bases stayed unmatched. Germline V gene sequence: CDR1 MDHEN, CDR2 SYDVKM. This CDR3 spans 15 amino acids. On this clone: Its antigen is unknown.

The protocol was immunoSEQ multiplex PCR, while the TCRdb copy is restricted to in-frame clones and leaves out a portion. The sample has about 83,000 clones, 86% seen once. Source: peripheral blood, taken on day 0 of AZD1222 vaccination. V gene TRBV28 combines with J gene TRBJ1-6, with 9 positions matching TRBD1. The TCR originated in an adult in good health. The CDR3 loop is CASSFRTGVNSPLHF. CDR3 in DNA: TGTGCCAGCAGTTTTAGGACAGGGGTTAATTCACCCCTCCACTTT.